These 7 T cell receptor beta chains share one sample of origin, sequenced in a study of tissue T cells after allogeneic stem cell transplantation. Profiling relied on immunoSEQ multiplex PCR, and the TCRdb table lists in-frame clones only, not all of them. The sample lists approximately 45,000 clones, about three quarters occurring once. Material: sorted cells pooled from one or two spleens. These receptors were obtained from a pool of C57BL/6 mice in good health.

A remark on this clone: Each gene name is a mouse one. The read ends 1 residue shy of where the CDR3 ends; the end is completed using the germline J gene. The J gene is TRBJ2-5, the V gene TRBV4; tentative D call: TRBD2 (6 bases). From germline, CDR1 is LGHDT and CDR2 YNNKQL (reference sequence). Trimming removed 5 bases from V and 2 bases from J, with 8 bases in between. The CDR3 extends over 13 amino acids. The CDR3 sequence: CASSRGLQDTQYF. The sequenced CDR3 bases are TGTGCCAGCAGCCGGGGACTCCAAGACACCCAGTAC.

To note about this clone: The listed genes are named as in mouse. The read falls 1 residue short of the CDR3 end, and the missing part is taken from the germline J gene. This rearrangement joins TRBV20 to TRBJ2-2, with unresolved D. V was cut by 2 bases and J by 2 bases, with 0 bases left in between. Germline V lookup: CDR1 GFQATS, CDR2 STVNSAI. The CDR3 runs 11 residues. The DNA read from the CDR3 is TGTGGTGCTAGGAACACCGGGCAGCTCTAC. It yields the protein CGARNTGQLY. The entire CDR3 is CGARNTGQLYF.

For this clone: Mouse gene names apply. The read terminates 1 residue before the CDR3 end, so the remaining end is supplied by the germline J gene. V is TRBV15 and J is TRBJ2-1; D uncertain. The CDR3 is 11 amino acids. Trimming pared 3 bases from V and 5 bases from J, leaving 2 bases between. Germline CDR1 SGHND, CDR2 FRSKSL. CDR3 bases read: TGTGCCAGCAGTTTTGATGCTGAGCAGTTC. Translating gives CASSFDAEQF. The CDR3 as a whole reads CASSFDAEQFF.

In the case of this clone: Germline and genes here are mouse. The CDR3 end lies 1 residue beyond the end of the read and is filled in from the germline J gene. The V gene is TRBV15, the J gene TRBJ2-3, with unresolved D. The CDR3 totals 12 residues. CDR1 SGHND and CDR2 FRSKSL come from the germline V gene. V lost 6 bases and J 0 bases, leaving 4 bases between the germline ends. CDR3 protein: CASRYSAETLYF. The DNA read from the CDR3 is TGTGCCAGCAGATACAGTGCAGAAACGCTGTAT.

In this sample, this clone turned up a few times. Any gene name here is a mouse gene name. From the germline J gene comes the end of the CDR3, since the read stops 1 residue before it. This sequence joins TRBV4 and TRBJ1-3; D is ambiguous. V lost 5 bases and J 2 bases, leaving 13 bases between the germline ends. The CDR3 extends over 15 amino acids. Germline values: CDR1 LGHDT, CDR2 YNNKQL (reference sequence). CDR3 DNA, as far as it was read: TGTGCCAGCAGCCCCCGCCGGGAGACTGGAAATACGCTCTAT. Residues: CASSPRRETGNTLY. The CDR3 as a whole reads CASSPRRETGNTLYF.

Details on this clone: The germline and genes are mouse ones. Sequencing ends 1 residue short of the CDR3 end; the germline J gene provides the rest. V usage is TRBV3 and J usage is TRBJ2-4; D is possibly TRBD1 (5 bases). This CDR3 contains 12 residues. V was trimmed by 5 bases and J by 4 bases, leaving 7 bases between them. Germline V lookup: CDR1 SNHLY, CDR2 FYNGKV (reference sequence). CDR3: CASSQQENTLYF. CDR3 DNA (partial): TGTGCCAGCAGCCAACAGGAAAACACCTTGTAC.

This clone was counted once. Genes and germline come from the mouse. The read finishes 1 residue shy of the CDR3 end, and the germline J gene is used to complete it. The same CDR3 arises from other DNA sequences in this sample as well. This chain uses TRBV3 with TRBJ1-6, with D maybe TRBD1 (5 bases). TRBJ1-6 is treated as an ORF (open reading frame) with a function not yet certain. Germline V CDR1 and CDR2: SNHLY, FYNGKV (reference sequence). The V end lost 5 bases, the J end lost 7 bases, and 9 bases lay between the germline ends. This CDR3 has 13 residues. This CDR3 is CASSPGQNSPLYF. The CDR3 bases that were read are TGTGCCAGCAGCCCCGGACAAAATTCGCCCCTCTAC.